The clone carrying this T cell receptor (beta chain) was detected many times. The target antigen is unknown. Breast cancer patients provided tissue from their axillary draining lymph nodes. This entry belongs to a study of breast tumors, draining lymph nodes, adjacent tissues. Regarding the study as a whole: Tumor TCR diversity was below lymph nodes but above nontumor tissue.

Per germline, CDR1 DFQATT and CDR2 SNEGSKA (reference sequence). Deletions cut 2 bases from V and 3 bases from J, with 14 bases between. The CDR3 extends over 14 amino acids. Each CDR3 protein is one row after TCRdb ran MiXCR on the multiplex PCR reads. The sample records 250,000 or so distinct CDR3 sequences, about 30% being singletons. This chain joins TRBV20-1 and TRBJ2-7; D is possibly TRBD2 (5 bases). The sequenced sample consisted of axillary lymph node tissue. The sequence was obtained from a female donor with breast cancer. Some clones in this sample may be carry-over from other donors' samples. CDR3 sequence (DNA): TGCAGTGCTAGATTCTCCGGGGTGAGCTACGAGCAGTACTTC. This translates into CSARFSGVSYEQYF.